This TCR beta chain was observed in a study of blood T cell repertoires in COVID-19. The overall study: There were acute and convalescent COVID-19 samples, and they came from the United States, Italy and Spain. Nucleic acid was either cDNA or gDNA, and it came from T cells, B-cell-depleted T cells, or PBMCs.

Germline CDR1 and CDR2: SGHRS and YFSETQ. This CDR3 spans 14 amino acids. V was clipped by 1 base and J by 1 base, with 9 bases between them. Generated by immunoSEQ multiplex PCR, the TCRdb table keeps only in-frame clones and is missing some. Of fewer than 300,000 clones in the sample, about 89% were seen once. This sequence was found in a man aged 25 to 40 with acute or convalescent COVID-19. This chain uses TRBV5-1 with TRBJ2-7, with D unresolved. The sequenced material came from peripheral blood. The CDR3 here is CASSLTHLSYEQYF. The CDR3 region has the DNA TGCGCCAGCAGCTTGACCCATCTATCCTACGAGCAGTACTTC.